Following are 19 T cell receptor beta chains from one sample sequenced in a study of T cells after yellow fever vaccination. In TCRdb, the 5' RACE reads were re-called with MiXCR into one record per CDR3 protein. The sample has 150,000 to 200,000 distinct CDR3 sequences; 9.5% to 11% are singletons. This specimen consisted of CD8+ T cells sorted from PBMCs, obtained 15 days after the yellow fever booster vaccination. The receptors originated from a man aged 18 to 29 who received the YFV17D yellow fever vaccine.

V usage is TRBV14 and J usage is TRBJ2-4; 8 bases line up with TRBD1. This CDR3 is built from 15 residues. J gave up 8 bases and V 2 bases, and 8 bases lay outside the gene matches. The V gene's germline CDR1 is SGHDN and CDR2 FVKESK. The CDR3: CASSQLTGGSDIQYF. The DNA for the CDR3 is TGTGCCAGCAGCCAACTTACAGGGGGGTCGGACATTCAGTACTTC.

The rearrangement links TRBV29-1 to TRBJ1-2; D perhaps matches TRBD1 (5 bases). V was shortened by 8 bases and J by 3 bases, with 13 bases between the two germline ends. CDR1 is SQVTM, CDR2 ANQGSEA, per germline. The CDR3 covers 12 residues. The CDR3 DNA reads as TGCAGCCTCGGAGGGGACGACTATGGCTACACCTTC. This translates into CSLGGDDYGYTF.

This clonotype has just a few counts. The chain couples TRBV4-1 to TRBJ1-5; tentative D call: TRBD1 (5 bases). Germline CDR1 and CDR2: MGHRA and YSYEKL. CDR3 length equals 15 residues. Trimming left V 1 base short and J 2 bases short, with 9 bases between. Written as DNA, the CDR3 is TGCGCCAGCAGCCAAGCGGGGGTCGGCAATCAGCCCCAGCATTTT. Its protein is CASSQAGVGNQPQHF.

In its sample, this clonotype was seen a few times. The CDR3 sequence: CASTFSGTGYSNQPQHF. The CDR3 nucleotides read TGTGCCAGCACTTTCTCCGGGACAGGTTATAGCAATCAGCCCCAGCATTTT. The V gene is TRBV6-6, the J gene TRBJ1-5; 8 bases map to TRBD1. V lost 7 bases, J lost 0 bases, and 11 bases stayed unmatched. The germline V gene has CDR1 MNHNY and CDR2 SVGAGI (reference sequence). The CDR3 has 17 residues.

The chain recombines TRBV14 with TRBJ2-1; TRBD1 agrees at 7 bases. The CDR3 is 16 amino acids. With V trimmed by 4 bases and J by 0 bases, 6 bases remained unmatched. Germline values: CDR1 SGHDN, CDR2 FVKESK. The CDR3 DNA follows: TGTGCCAGCAGCCCACGGGACAGAAGCTCCTACAATGAGCAGTTCTTC. Translated, it gives CASSPRDRSSYNEQFF.

The chain has TRBV20-1 and TRBJ1-2, with D unresolved. Trimming left V 0 bases short and J 4 bases short, with 3 bases between. The CDR3 runs 11 residues. Germline V gene data show CDR1 as DFQATT and CDR2 as SNEGSKA (reference sequence). The CDR3 coding sequence is TGCAGTGCTAGAGAGGGCTATGGCTACACCTTC. Translated: CSAREGYGYTF.

This clonotype was seen a few times. The chain recombines TRBV6-1 with TRBJ1-5; 7 bases agree with TRBD1. CDR1 and CDR2 (germline): MNHNS, SASEGT. CDR3 length: 15 residues. Trimming took 8 bases from V and 5 from J; bases not matched to a gene: 12. CDR3 nucleotides: TGTGCCAGCGAGAACGGTTACAGGGGTTATCAGCCCCAGCATTTT. It specifies CASENGYRGYQPQHF.

Only a few counts were recorded for this clonotype. The DNA is left out, because the CDR3 cannot be placed on it with certainty; the CDR3 is given as TCRdb lists it. This chain connects TRBV20-1 to TRBJ2-1; the listed D gene, TRBD1, was not tested against the DNA. Germline V gene data show CDR1 as DFQATT and CDR2 as SNEGSKA (reference sequence). Termini included, the CDR3 measures 20 amino acids. The CDR3 is CSASSLVVFGPDQPYNEQFF.

V is TRBV5-4 and J is TRBJ2-7; D is undetermined. The CDR3 consists of 13 residues. Per germline, CDR1 SGHNT and CDR2 YYREEE (reference sequence). V lost 2 bases, J lost 5 bases, and 11 bases lay in between. The CDR3 sequence: CASSFSPKHEQYV. In DNA, the CDR3 is TGTGCCAGCAGCTTCAGTCCTAAACACGAGCAGTACGTC.

This clonotype was counted between two and nine times. V is TRBV12-3 or TRBV12-4 and J is TRBJ2-5; 10 positions match TRBD1. With V trimmed by 4 bases and J by 9 bases, 11 bases remained unmatched. The CDR3 is 15 amino acids. CDR3 bases: TGTGCCAGCAGTTCGGCCGGGACAGGGGATACGGCCCAGTACTTC. Translation gives CASSSAGTGDTAQYF.

This clonotype was recorded a few times. This chain's CDR3 is CATTDRKNIYEQYV. As DNA, the CDR3 is TGTGCCACTACGGACAGAAAAAATATCTACGAGCAGTACGTC. V usage is TRBV6-2 or TRBV6-3 and J usage is TRBJ2-7; the D gene is possibly TRBD1 (6 bases). The CDR3 loop spans 14 amino acids. The ends were cut back, 10 bases at V and 3 bases at J, with 19 bases in the middle. Germline loops: CDR1 MNHEY, CDR2 SVGEGT.

The V gene is TRBV7-2, the J gene TRBJ2-7; D possibly uses TRBD1 or TRBD2 (7 bases each). CDR1 SGHTA and CDR2 FQGNSA come from the germline V gene. Trimming shortened V by 2 bases and J by 5 bases, and 13 bases separated the two germline ends. The CDR3 contains 14 residues. The DNA of the CDR3 is TGTGCCAGCAGCTTATCAGGGGGGGCCCACGAGCAGTACTTC. It translates to CASSLSGGAHEQYF.

This clonotype has only a few counts. The V call is TRBV11-2, the J call TRBJ2-4, with a possible D match to TRBD2 (5 bases). This CDR3 is 14 amino acids long. From germline, CDR1 is SGHAT and CDR2 FQNNGV. Trimming cost V 6 bases and J 9 bases, with 18 bases left between them. CDR3 nucleotide sequence: TGTGCCAGCAGTCTCCATGATTCACTAGGCATTCAGTACTTC. Protein product: CASSLHDSLGIQYF.

J is TRBJ2-1 and V is TRBV7-9; D gene ambiguous. The CDR3 loop spans 12 amino acids. The ends were cut back, 2 bases at V and 8 bases at J, with 7 bases in the middle. Per the germline V gene, CDR1 is SEHNR and CDR2 is FQNEAQ (reference sequence). The CDR3 spells CASSLPLDEQFF. As DNA, the CDR3 is TGTGCCAGCAGCTTACCATTGGATGAGCAGTTCTTC.

The chain couples TRBV7-6 to TRBJ2-1; D ambiguous. The CDR3 is 12 amino acids. V was shortened by 6 bases and J by 1 base, with 4 bases between the two germline ends. Germline V gene sequence: CDR1 SGHVS, CDR2 FNYEAQ. The CDR3, as DNA: TGTGCCAGCAGTTTTTCCTACAATGAGCAGTTCTTC. It specifies CASSFSYNEQFF. The full variable domain, rest sourced from reference TRBV7-6 and TRBJ2-1, is GAGVSQSPRYKVTKRGQDVALRCDPISGHVSLYWYRQALGQGPEFLTYFNYEAQQDKSGLPNDRFSAERPEGSISTLTIQRTEQRDSAMYRCASSFSYNEQFFGPGTRLTVL.

This clonotype was seen once. This chain uses TRBV19 with TRBJ2-7; D not resolved. V lost 3 bases to trimming and J lost 2 bases, with 17 bases between them. Germline V lookup: CDR1 LNHDA, CDR2 SQIVND (reference sequence). The CDR3 spans 16 residues. The CDR3 is CASSITPPESPYEQYF. CDR3 nucleotide sequence: TGTGCCAGTAGTATCACTCCCCCTGAGAGCCCCTACGAGCAGTACTTC.

This clonotype appeared a few times. The genes are TRBV12-3 or TRBV12-4 and TRBJ2-7; 8 positions agree with TRBD1. The CDR3 is 14 residues long. The V gene end was trimmed by 3 bases and the J gene end by 5 bases; junction bases not matched to a gene: 6. DNA of the CDR3: TGTGCCAGCAGTTTCGGGACAGGCATGGACGAGCAGTACTTC. It codes for CASSFGTGMDEQYF.

This clonotype was found a few times. The gene calls are TRBV19 and TRBJ1-1, with a tentative D call TRBD1 (6 bases). This CDR3 has 12 amino acids. Germline-derived CDR1 and CDR2 are LNHDA and SQIVND (reference sequence). Trimming removed 9 bases at V and 7 bases at J, with 15 bases between. The CDR3 spells CASDLGGGEAFF. The CDR3 DNA reads as TGTGCCAGCGACTTAGGGGGTGGTGAAGCTTTCTTT.

The CDR3 reads CASSLSIGPAWPQHF. The CDR3 nucleotides are TGTGCCAGCAGTTTATCCATTGGCCCAGCATGGCCCCAGCATTTT. The chain employs TRBV27 and TRBJ1-5; D call uncertain. Trimming left V 0 bases short and J 9 bases short, with 15 bases between. This CDR3 is 15 amino acids long. Germline-derived CDR1 and CDR2 are MNHEY and SMNVEV (reference sequence).